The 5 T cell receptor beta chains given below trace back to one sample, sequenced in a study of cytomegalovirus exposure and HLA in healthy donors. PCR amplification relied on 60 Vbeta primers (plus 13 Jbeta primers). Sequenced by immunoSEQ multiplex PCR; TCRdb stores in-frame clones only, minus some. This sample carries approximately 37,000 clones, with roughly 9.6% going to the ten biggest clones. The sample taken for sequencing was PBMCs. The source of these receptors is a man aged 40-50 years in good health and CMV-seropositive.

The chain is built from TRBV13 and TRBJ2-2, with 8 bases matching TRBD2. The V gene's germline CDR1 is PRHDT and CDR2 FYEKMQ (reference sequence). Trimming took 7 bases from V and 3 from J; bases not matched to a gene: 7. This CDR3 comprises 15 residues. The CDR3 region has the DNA TGTGCCAGCATCACATTGGGACTAGACACCGGGGAGCTGTTTTTT. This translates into CASITLGLDTGELFF.

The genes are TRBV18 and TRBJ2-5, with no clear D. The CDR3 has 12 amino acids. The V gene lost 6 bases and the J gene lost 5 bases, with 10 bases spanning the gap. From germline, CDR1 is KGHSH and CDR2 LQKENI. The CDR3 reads CASSPPRETQYF. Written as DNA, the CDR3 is TGTGCCAGCTCCCCCCCCAGGGAGACCCAGTACTTC.

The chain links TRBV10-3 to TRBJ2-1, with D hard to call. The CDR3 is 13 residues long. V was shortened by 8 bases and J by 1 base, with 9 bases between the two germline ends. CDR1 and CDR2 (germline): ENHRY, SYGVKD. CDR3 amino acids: CAIYSGSYNEQFF. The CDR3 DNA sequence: TGTGCCATCTATTCCGGGTCCTACAATGAGCAGTTCTTC.

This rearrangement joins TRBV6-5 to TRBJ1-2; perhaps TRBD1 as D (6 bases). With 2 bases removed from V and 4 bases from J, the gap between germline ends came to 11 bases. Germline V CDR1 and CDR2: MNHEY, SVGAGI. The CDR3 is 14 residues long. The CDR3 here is CASSYGQGTYGYTF. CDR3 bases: TGTGCCAGCAGTTACGGGCAGGGGACCTATGGCTACACCTTC.

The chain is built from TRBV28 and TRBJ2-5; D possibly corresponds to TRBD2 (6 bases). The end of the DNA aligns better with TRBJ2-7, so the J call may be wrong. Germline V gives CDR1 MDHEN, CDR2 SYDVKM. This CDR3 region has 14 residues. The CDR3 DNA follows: TGTGCCAGCAGCAATAGCGGTAGCTCCTACGAGCAGTACTTC. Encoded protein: CASSNSGSSYEQYF.